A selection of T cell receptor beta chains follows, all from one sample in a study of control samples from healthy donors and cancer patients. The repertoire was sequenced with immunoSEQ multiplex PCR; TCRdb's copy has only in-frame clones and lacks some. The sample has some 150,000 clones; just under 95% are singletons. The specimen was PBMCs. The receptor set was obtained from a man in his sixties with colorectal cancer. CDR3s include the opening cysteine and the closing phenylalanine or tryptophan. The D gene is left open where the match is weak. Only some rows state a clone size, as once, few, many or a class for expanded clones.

CASSQDRNVRDTQYF	TGCGCCAGCAGCCAAGATCGCAACGTCCGTGATACGCAGTATTTT	TRBV4-3	.	.	TRBJ2-3
CASSLQGPVYGYTF	TGCGCCAGCAGCTTGCAAGGACCAGTCTATGGCTACACCTTC	TRBV5-1	.	.	TRBJ1-2
CAWNLNRYNEQFF	TGTGCCTGGAATCTAAACAGGTACAATGAGCAGTTCTTC	TRBV30	.	.	TRBJ2-1
CASSSRRNGYTF	TGTGCCAGCAGCTCCAGACGCAATGGCTACACCTTC	TRBV5-8	.	.	TRBJ1-2
CASSARTGVYSPLHF	TGTGCCAGCAGTGCGCGCACAGGCGTTTATTCACCCCTCCACTTT	TRBV25-1	.	.	TRBJ1-6
CSVWERTQETQYF	TGCAGCGTGTGGGAAAGGACCCAAGAGACCCAGTACTTC	TRBV29-1	.	.	TRBJ2-5
CASSPGIGNYGYTF	TGTGCCAGCAGCCCGGGCATAGGTAACTATGGCTACACCTTC	TRBV5-5	.	.	TRBJ1-2
CASSQAGGNTEAFF	TGTGCCAGCAGCCAAGCGGGGGGAAACACTGAAGCTTTCTTT	TRBV3-1/TRBV3-2	.	.	TRBJ1-1
CASSLAGTYRNNEQFF	TGTGCCAGCAGCTTGGCCGGGACCTATAGGAACAATGAGCAGTTCTTC	TRBV5-5	.	.	TRBJ2-1
CASSFGQGGTEAFF	TGTGCCAGCAGTTTTGGGCAAGGTGGGACTGAAGCTTTCTTT	TRBV27	.	.	TRBJ1-1
CASSQEVWPHNTEAFF	TGTGCCAGCAGCCAAGAAGTGTGGCCACATAACACTGAAGCTTTCTTT	TRBV14	.	few	TRBJ1-1
CASSLAGIQETQYF	TGTGCCAGCTCACTAGCGGGGATCCAAGAGACCCAGTACTTC	TRBV18	TRBD2	.	TRBJ2-5
CATSGSGSSYEQYF	TGTGCCACCAGTGGGAGTGGAAGCTCCTACGAGCAGTACTTC	TRBV24-1	.	.	TRBJ2-7
CASSLLGGELFF	TGTGCCAGCAGCTTACTAGGGGGGGAGCTGTTTTTT	TRBV11-3	.	.	TRBJ2-2
CASSLWGPGTSATDTQYF	TGTGCCAGCAGCTTGTGGGGCCCCGGGACTAGCGCCACAGATACGCAGTATTTT	TRBV5-4	TRBD2	.	TRBJ2-3
CASSRGGDQETQYF	TGCGCCAGCAGCCGAGGGGGCGACCAAGAGACCCAGTACTTC	TRBV5-1	TRBD1	.	TRBJ2-5
CATSDLGGATDTDTQYF	TGTGCCACCAGTGATCTGGGGGGGGCCACGGACACAGATACGCAGTATTTT	TRBV24-1	.	few	TRBJ2-3
CASSSPQGGSQPQHF	TGTGCCAGCAGCTCCCCACAGGGGGGGAGTCAGCCCCAGCATTTT	TRBV28	TRBD1	.	TRBJ1-5
CASSTAGQGGEKLFF	TGTGCCAGCAGCACCGCCGGACAGGGGGGCGAAAAACTGTTTTTT	TRBV7-9	TRBD1	.	TRBJ1-4
CARQGGHEQYF	TGTGCCAGGCAGGGGGGCCACGAGCAGTACTTC	TRBV2	.	few	TRBJ2-7
CASSLRTGTNEKLFF	TGTGCCAGCAGCCTGCGGACAGGAACTAATGAAAAACTGTTTTTT	TRBV13	TRBD1	once	TRBJ1-4
CASSQGSYEKLFF	TGTGCCAGCAGCCAAGGGAGTTATGAAAAACTGTTTTTT	TRBV4-2	.	.	TRBJ1-4
CASSRAGQNTDTQYF	TGTGCCAGCTCCCGAGCGGGGCAGAACACAGATACGCAGTATTTT	TRBV18	TRBD2	.	TRBJ2-3
CASSFRLSTGELFF	TGTGCCAGCAGTTTCCGACTTTCCACCGGGGAGCTGTTTTTT	TRBV27	.	.	TRBJ2-2
CASSLNSNQPQHF	TGTGCCAGCAGCCTGAATAGCAATCAGCCCCAGCATTTT	TRBV12-3/TRBV12-4	.	few	TRBJ1-5
CASSLANEGSEKLFF	TGCGCCAGCAGCTTGGCCAATGAAGGCAGTGAAAAACTGTTTTTT	TRBV5-1	.	.	TRBJ1-4
CASNPGPLYGYTF	TGTGCCAGTAACCCAGGGCCCCTCTATGGCTACACCTTC	TRBV19	.	.	TRBJ1-2
CASSLVGQGAFSPLHF	TGTGCCAGCAGCTTAGTCGGACAGGGGGCCTTTTCACCCCTCCACTTT	TRBV7-9	TRBD1	.	TRBJ1-6
CASSIGWAGANVLTF	TGTGCCAGTAGTATTGGTTGGGCTGGGGCCAACGTCCTGACTTTC	TRBV19	.	.	TRBJ2-6
CASRPLVTSRDTQYF	TGTGCCAGTAGGCCCCTGGTGACTAGCCGGGATACGCAGTATTTT	TRBV19	TRBD2	.	TRBJ2-3
CSAADTDTQYF	TGCAGTGCAGCGGACACAGATACGCAGTATTTT	TRBV20-1	.	.	TRBJ2-3
CASSLRQGFSDTQYF	TGTGCCAGCAGCCTAAGACAGGGGTTCTCGGATACGCAGTATTTT	TRBV5-5	TRBD1	.	TRBJ2-3
CASGQGGEKLFF	TGTGCCAGTGGCCAGGGTGGCGAAAAACTGTTTTTT	TRBV12-3/TRBV12-4	.	.	TRBJ1-4